Each of the 20 T cell receptor beta chains below was sequenced from the same sample in a study of T-cell reconstitution after alpha-beta-depleted transplantation in children. The TCRbeta library incorporated unique molecular identifiers. TCRdb reprocessed the PCR reads with MiXCR, giving one entry per CDR3 protein. The profile shows 90,000 to 150,000 distinct CDR3 sequences, roughly 23% of them singletons. This specimen consisted of PBMCs, mostly from graft donor cells, obtained 180 days after TCRalphabeta/CD19-depleted stem cell transplant. The origin of the receptors is a male patient aged 2-9 years who had a stem cell transplant for chronic granulomatous disease, so the T cells may come from the graft donor.

Comments on this clonotype: The conserved phenylalanine or tryptophan normally closing the CDR3 is absent here, so this likely arose from a read error. The chain combines TRBV20-1 with TRBJ2-1; unclear D gene. Trimming stripped 8 bases from V and 5 bases from J, with 13 bases between. Germline loops: CDR1 DFQATT, CDR2 SNEGSKA (reference sequence). The CDR3 length is 12 residues. The CDR3 DNA reads TGCAGTCCCGTATCGGTTCACAATGAGCAGTTCTTG. It specifies CSPVSVHNEQFL.

This rearrangement joins TRBV4-2 to TRBJ2-1; possibly TRBD1 or TRBD2 for D (5 bases each). CDR1 is LGHNA, CDR2 YNFKEQ, per germline. The CDR3 spans 16 residues. The V and J ends lost 3 bases and 7 bases respectively, with 19 bases between them. The CDR3 loop reads CASSHDIPGPRNEQFF. The CDR3 bases are TGTGCCAGCAGCCATGATATCCCGGGACCGAGAAATGAGCAGTTCTTC.

The table lists this clonotype with a few counts. The chain joins TRBV5-1 to TRBJ1-1; TRBD1 matches 7 bases. The germline V gene encodes CDR1 SGHRS and CDR2 YFSETQ. The CDR3 has 14 amino acids. V shed 2 bases and J 8 bases; nucleotides not matched to a gene: 9. CDR3 region: CASSLRDSFSEAFF. CDR3 nucleotides: TGCGCCAGCAGCTTACGGGACAGTTTCTCCGAAGCTTTCTTT.

The CDR3 sequence is CASSPAVERMNTGELFF. The CDR3 DNA reads TGTGCCAGCAGCCCGGCGGTGGAACGGATGAACACCGGGGAGCTGTTTTTT. The rearrangement joins TRBV5-4 to TRBJ2-2; D is unclear. This CDR3 spans 17 amino acids. Deletions cut 4 bases from V and 1 base from J, with 17 bases between. Germline CDR1 and CDR2: SGHNT and YYREEE (reference sequence). The full variable domain, rest sourced from reference TRBV5-4 and TRBJ2-2, is ETGVTQSPTHLIKTRGQQVTLRCSSQSGHNTVSWYQQALGQGPQFIFQYYREEENGRGNFPPRFSGLQFPNYSSELNVNALELDDSALYLCASSPAVERMNTGELFFGEGSRLTVL.

In its sample, this clonotype was seen many times. J is TRBJ2-2 and V is TRBV5-1; the match to TRBD2 covers 7 bases. This CDR3 is 18 amino acids long. Germline CDR1 is SGHRS and CDR2 is YFSETQ. The J segment lost 6 bases and the V segment lost 3 bases, leaving 17 bases of the junction unmatched. The CDR3 is CASSWRPRRESLAGELFF. The CDR3 DNA reads as TGCGCCAGCAGCTGGAGACCTAGGCGGGAGTCGTTGGCCGGGGAGCTGTTTTTT.

Ten or more counts support this clonotype. The J gene is TRBJ2-5, the V gene TRBV9; D may correspond to TRBD1 or TRBD2 (5 bases each). V was trimmed by 2 bases and J by 4 bases, leaving 12 bases between them. Germline CDR1 reads SGDLS; CDR2 reads YYNGEE. This CDR3 is built from 14 residues. As DNA, the CDR3 is TGTGCCAGCAGCGTCCAGGGACGGGGAGAGACCCAGTACTTC. It specifies CASSVQGRGETQYF.

This clonotype was observed a few times. The chain recombines TRBV20-1 with TRBJ2-7, with TRBD2 matching 9 bases. The germline CDR1 and CDR2 sequences are DFQATT and SNEGSKA (reference sequence). V shed 5 bases and J 2 bases; nucleotides not matched to a gene: 7. The length of the CDR3 is 14 residues. The CDR3 reads CSASSSGAPYEQYF. The CDR3 DNA reads TGCAGTGCTTCCTCTAGCGGGGCCCCCTACGAGCAGTACTTC.

This clonotype came up a few times. V gene TRBV15 combines with J gene TRBJ2-1; D ambiguous. Germline V lookup: CDR1 LNHNV, CDR2 YYDKDF (reference sequence). The CDR3 contains 12 residues. The ends were cut back, 2 bases at V and 7 bases at J, with 6 bases in the middle. The CDR3 loop is CATSRTRNEQFF. CDR3 coding DNA: TGTGCCACCAGCAGAACCAGAAATGAGCAGTTCTTC.

This clonotype was picked up a small number of times. The rearrangement joins TRBV29-1 to TRBJ2-2, with D possibly matching TRBD1 (5 bases). The V end lost 4 bases, the J end lost 2 bases, and 8 bases lay between the germline ends. The CDR3 runs to 13 residues. Per germline, CDR1 SQVTM and CDR2 ANQGSEA. The CDR3 sequence is CSVVDSNTGELFF. The CDR3, as DNA: TGCAGCGTTGTTGACAGTAACACCGGGGAGCTGTTTTTT.

This chain connects TRBV29-1 to TRBJ2-5; D is ambiguous. The germline V and J ends were trimmed by 6 bases and 5 bases, with 28 bases remaining between them. Germline V gene data show CDR1 as SQVTM and CDR2 as ANQGSEA. This CDR3 is built from 17 residues. The CDR3 protein is CSVVDPWRGEDFETQYF. DNA for the CDR3: TGCAGCGTGGTTGACCCATGGCGCGGCGAAGATTTCGAGACCCAGTACTTC.

This clonotype was found many times. This chain connects TRBV24-1 to TRBJ1-1; D is perhaps TRBD1 (5 bases). Germline V lookup: CDR1 KGHDR, CDR2 SFDVKD. The CDR3 has 12 residues. The ends were cut back, 4 bases at V and 9 bases at J, with 11 bases in the middle. CDR3 region: CATSEAGHQAFF. CDR3 nucleotides: TGTGCCACCAGTGAGGCAGGACACCAAGCTTTCTTT.

V and J are TRBV19 and TRBJ2-1; maybe TRBD2 (6 bases). The CDR3 is 15 residues long. The ends were cut back, 2 bases at V and 4 bases at J, with 12 bases in the middle. Per the germline V gene, CDR1 is LNHDA and CDR2 is SQIVND (reference sequence). The CDR3 protein is CASSIRGSSYNEQFF. CDR3 sequence (DNA): TGTGCCAGTAGTATACGGGGGAGTTCTTACAATGAGCAGTTCTTC.

The table lists this clonotype with a few counts. V is TRBV12-3 or TRBV12-4 and J is TRBJ2-7, with TRBD2 matching over 14 bases. The CDR3 consists of 18 residues. V lost 11 bases, J lost 3 bases, and 18 bases stayed unmatched. The CDR3 DNA reads as TGTGCCCTCCTTTTCCCATCCGGGACTAGCGGGGGAGACTACGAGCAGTACTTC. Its translation: CALLFPSGTSGGDYEQYF.

This clonotype has ten or more counts. This chain joins TRBV20-1 and TRBJ2-3, with a weak D call TRBD2 (6 bases). V was pared by 1 base and J by 1 base, with 12 bases between. CDR3 length: 15 amino acids. Germline V gives CDR1 DFQATT, CDR2 SNEGSKA (reference sequence). The DNA of the CDR3 is TGCAGTGCTAGAGCCTACGGGGAGGGCACAGATACGCAGTATTTT. The encoded protein is CSARAYGEGTDTQYF.

This clonotype was seen more than once but under ten times. J is TRBJ2-7 and V is TRBV29-1; D not resolved. Trimming cost V 0 bases and J 8 bases, with 14 bases left between them. CDR1 is SQVTM and CDR2 is ANQGSEA in the germline V gene. The CDR3 covers 13 residues. The CDR3 loop is CSVEDPAGDKQYF. CDR3 in DNA: TGCAGCGTTGAAGATCCAGCAGGAGACAAGCAGTACTTC.

This clonotype has at least ten counts. CDR3 coding DNA: TGTGCCAGCAGTTACAATAGCGGGGGGGCTCTCAATGAGCAGTTCTTC. Protein sequence: CASSYNSGGALNEQFF. This chain uses TRBV6-2 or TRBV6-3 with TRBJ2-1, with TRBD2 matching over 11 bases. Germline loops: CDR1 MNHEY, CDR2 SVGEGT. This CDR3 has 16 residues. Trimming at V came to 2 bases and at J to 6 bases, leaving 6 bases not matched to a gene.

This chain connects TRBV12-3 or TRBV12-4 to TRBJ2-3; TRBD2 agrees at 9 bases. The CDR3 length is 15 residues. V was pared by 6 bases and J by 1 base, with 5 bases of the junction left unmatched. The CDR3 nucleotides read TGTGCCAGCAGGTTTTCTAGCGGGGGCACAGATACGCAGTATTTT. This translates into CASRFSSGGTDTQYF.

J is TRBJ2-2 and V is TRBV10-3; no firm D call. With 0 bases removed from V and 7 bases from J, the gap between germline ends came to 9 bases. This CDR3 is 14 amino acids long. CDR1 is ENHRY, CDR2 SYGVKD, per germline. CDR3 sequence: CAISESVRDGELFF. CDR3 sequence (DNA): TGTGCCATCAGTGAGTCGGTCCGAGACGGGGAGCTGTTTTTT.

This clonotype was observed a few times. This chain joins TRBV28 and TRBJ2-5; D call uncertain. V lost 2 bases and J 4 bases, leaving 11 bases between the germline ends. Germline lookup yields CDR1 MDHEN and CDR2 SYDVKM. This CDR3 comprises 14 residues. The CDR3 DNA is TGTGCCAGCAGTTTAGTTGGGCGAAGAGAGACCCAGTACTTC. This translates into CASSLVGRRETQYF. The whole variable domain, remainder taken from reference TRBV28 and TRBJ2-5, is DVKVTQSSRYLVKRTGEKVFLECVQDMDHENMFWYRQDPGLGLRLIYFSYDVKMKEKGDIPEGYSVSREKKERFSLILESASTNQTSMYLCASSLVGRRETQYFGPGTRLLVL.

This chain uses TRBV5-1 with TRBJ2-1; no reliable D call. V lost 0 bases, J lost 7 bases, and 8 bases lay in between. The CDR3 contains 13 residues. Germline assignment: CDR1 SGHRS and CDR2 YFSETQ. CDR3 in amino acids: CASSLGVRNEQFF. CDR3 DNA sequence: TGCGCCAGCAGCTTGGGGGTACGGAATGAGCAGTTCTTC. Variable domain in full (rest from reference TRBV5-1 and TRBJ2-1): KAGVTQTPRYLIKTRGQQVTLSCSPISGHRSVSWYQQTPGQGLQFLFEYFSETQRNKGNFPGRFSGRQFSNSRSEMNVSTLELGDSALYLCASSLGVRNEQFFGPGTRLTVL.